The present T cell receptor beta chain was sequenced within a study of CD8+CD57+ T cells in acquired aplastic anemia. Trimming pared 5 bases from V and 6 bases from J, leaving 16 bases between. Germline CDR1 is DFQATT and CDR2 is SNEGSKA (reference sequence). CDR3 size: 14 residues. Genomic DNA templated the TCR beta VDJ and CDR3 profiling. TCRdb fed the reads into MiXCR, producing one record per CDR3 protein. The sample includes 90,000 to 120,000 distinct CDR3 sequences, around half of them seen just once. This clonotype was seen at least ten times. Its antigen is undetermined. Whole-study results and caveats: Twenty-nine CD8+ CDR3 sequences were shared between patients and controls.

The sequencing input was sorted CD4+, CD8+, or CD8+CD57+ T cells (not recorded which) from PBMCs. This clonotype was sampled from a human donor in good health, serving as a control. The chain has TRBV20-1 and TRBJ2-2, with no clear D. The CDR3 loop reads CSAEAPLRAGELFF. The CDR3 coding sequence is TGCAGTGCTGAGGCCCCCTTGAGAGCCGGGGAGCTGTTTTTT.